This passage covers 29 T cell receptor beta chains from one sample sequenced in a study of immune cell composition in non-small cell lung cancer. TCRdb's copy holds only in-frame clones and misses some; the assay was immunoSEQ multiplex PCR. The sample has about 8,000 clones, around 75% seen once. Sequencing used lung tumor tissue. Receptors were obtained from a human donor with non-small cell lung cancer.

This rearrangement joins TRBV19 to TRBJ1-1, with D maybe TRBD1 (6 bases). From germline, CDR1 is LNHDA and CDR2 SQIVND (reference sequence). The CDR3 runs 13 residues. V lost 6 bases and J 7 bases, leaving 15 bases between the germline ends. The CDR3: CASSLQGPIEAFF. CDR3 nucleotide sequence: TGTGCCAGTAGCCTACAGGGCCCCATTGAAGCTTTCTTT.

In this sample, this clone turned up a few times. The CDR3 spells CASSLLTNGELFF. CDR3 sequence (DNA): TGTGCCAGCAGCTTACTAACTAACGGGGAGCTGTTTTTT. The chain is built from TRBV11-2 and TRBJ2-2, with D hard to call. V was clipped by 2 bases and J by 7 bases, with 8 bases between them. Germline CDR1 and CDR2: SGHAT and FQNNGV. This CDR3 is built from 13 residues.

The chain joins TRBV7-6 to TRBJ1-1, with D unclear. CDR3 length: 14 amino acids. Trimming took off 1 base at V and 4 bases at J, with 10 bases between the two ends. The germline V gene encodes CDR1 SGHVS and CDR2 FNYEAQ. The CDR3 loop reads CASSLGAGTTEAFF. CDR3 bases: TGTGCCAGCAGCTTAGGGGCCGGTACCACTGAAGCTTTCTTT.

The chain couples TRBV30 to TRBJ1-1, with D maybe TRBD1 (5 bases). Germline assignment: CDR1 GTSNPN and CDR2 SVGIG (reference sequence). Trimming cost V 0 bases and J 1 base, with 15 bases left between them. This CDR3 has 16 residues. The CDR3 region is CAWSVGGYRRNTEAFF. CDR3 sequence (DNA): TGTGCCTGGAGTGTGGGGGGGTACAGAAGGAACACTGAAGCTTTCTTT. Complete variable domain (other parts from reference TRBV30 and TRBJ1-1): SQTIHQWPATLVQPVGSPLSLECTVEGTSNPNLYWYRQAAGRGLQLLFYSVGIGQISSEVPQNLSASRPQDRQFILSSKKLLLSDSGFYLCAWSVGGYRRNTEAFFGQGTRLTVV.

The V and J genes are TRBV2 and TRBJ2-7; TRBD1 matches at 9 bases. The V and J ends lost 4 bases and 5 bases, in that order; junction bases with no gene match: 9. Germline loops: CDR1 SNHLY, CDR2 FYNNEI. This CDR3 comprises 15 residues. The chain's CDR3 is CASSGGGQGIDEQYF. The CDR3 DNA follows: TGTGCCAGCAGTGGGGGTGGACAGGGGATCGACGAGCAGTACTTC.

This clone was found a few times. V usage is TRBV5-1 and J usage is TRBJ2-3; TRBD2 aligns across 11 bases. The CDR3 is made up of 16 amino acids. V lost 0 bases and J lost 0; bases outside the gene matches: 0. Germline CDR1 is SGHRS and CDR2 is YFSETQ. This CDR3 is CASSLGLAGSTDTQYF. Written as DNA, the CDR3 is TGCGCCAGCAGCTTGGGACTAGCGGGAAGCACAGATACGCAGTATTTT.

Only a few counts were recorded for this clone. The rearrangement uses TRBV14 and TRBJ2-7; 7 bases match TRBD2. There are 15 residues in the CDR3. With V trimmed by 4 bases and J by 9 bases, 15 bases remained unmatched. The germline CDR1 and CDR2 sequences are SGHDN and FVKESK. The CDR3 DNA reads as TGTGCCAGCAGCCCAGGTGTCGGACTAGTCATAGGGCAGTACTTC. Its translation is CASSPGVGLVIGQYF.

V is TRBV7-6 and J is TRBJ2-5, with 10 positions matching TRBD1. Germline lookup yields CDR1 SGHVS and CDR2 FNYEAQ. The CDR3 runs 14 residues. Trimming removed 5 bases from V and 6 bases from J; junction bases left unmatched: 6. The CDR3 region has the DNA TGTGCCAGCAGCACCCGGGACAGGGGACAGACCCAGTACTTC. Protein sequence: CASSTRDRGQTQYF.

The chain uses TRBV7-2 and TRBJ2-1, with TRBD2 matching 9 bases. With 0 bases clipped from V and 7 bases from J, the junction kept 13 bases outside the gene matches. CDR3 length: 18 amino acids. Germline lookup yields CDR1 SGHTA and CDR2 FQGNSA. CDR3 amino acids: CASSLALRSGGLGNEQFF. Here the CDR3 DNA reads TGTGCCAGCAGCTTAGCGCTTCGTAGCGGGGGCCTAGGGAATGAGCAGTTCTTC.

V is TRBV9 and J is TRBJ2-3; TRBD2 agrees at 8 bases. In germline, CDR1 is SGDLS, CDR2 YYNGEE. This CDR3 spans 15 amino acids. V trimming: 5 bases; J trimming: 4 bases; junction bases outside the gene matches: 9. CDR3 coding DNA: TGTGCCAGCAGTAAGAGCGGGAGTATCGCAGATACGCAGTATTTT. It specifies CASSKSGSIADTQYF.

A single count supports this clone. The rearrangement links TRBV7-8 to TRBJ2-5, with TRBD2 matching over 15 bases. V lost 1 base to trimming and J lost 5 bases; unmatched junction nucleotides: 8. The CDR3 has 18 residues. Germline V CDR1 and CDR2: SGHVS, FQNEAQ. The CDR3 spells CASSLGTSGRARGETQYF. The CDR3 region has the DNA TGTGCCAGCAGCTTAGGGACTAGCGGGAGGGCCCGAGGGGAGACCCAGTACTTC.

Only a few counts were recorded for this clone. This chain links TRBV7-8 with TRBJ1-6; the D is unclear. Trimming pared 5 bases from V and 0 bases from J, leaving 5 bases between. Per the germline V gene, CDR1 is SGHVS and CDR2 is FQNEAQ. CDR3 length equals 14 residues. The chain's CDR3 is CASSLSSYNSPLHF. DNA of the CDR3: TGTGCCAGCAGCCTGAGCTCCTATAATTCACCCCTCCACTTT. The full variable domain, rest sourced from reference TRBV7-8 and TRBJ1-6, is GAGVSQSPRYKVAKRGQDVALRCDPISGHVSLFWYQQALGQGPEFLTYFQNEAQLDKSGLPSDRFFAERPEGSVSTLKIQRTQQEDSAVYLCASSLSSYNSPLHFGNGTRLTVT.

This chain links TRBV29-1 with TRBJ1-1; no reliable D call. The germline gives CDR1 SQVTM, CDR2 ANQGSEA. The V and J ends lost 7 bases and 4 bases respectively, with 19 bases between them. This CDR3 comprises 14 residues. CDR3 in amino acids: CSGRTSQRGTEAFF. DNA for the CDR3: TGCAGCGGCCGGACCTCTCAACGGGGCACTGAAGCTTTCTTT.

This chain connects TRBV20-1 to TRBJ2-1; D not resolved. Deletions cut 5 bases from V and 3 bases from J, with 5 bases between. This CDR3 is 11 amino acids long. Germline loops: CDR1 DFQATT, CDR2 SNEGSKA (reference sequence). CDR3 in DNA: TGCAGTGCTCTCGTCTACAATGAGCAGTTCTTC. It codes for CSALVYNEQFF.

The table lists this clone with a few counts. The rearrangement uses TRBV7-6 and TRBJ1-6, with unresolved D. The CDR3 is 17 residues long. In germline, CDR1 is SGHVS, CDR2 FNYEAQ. Trimming cost V 4 bases and J 0 bases, with 13 bases left between them. This CDR3 is CASSSSTGSSYNSPLHF. The CDR3 coding sequence is TGTGCCAGCAGCTCCTCGACCGGGAGCTCCTATAATTCACCCCTCCACTTT.

CDR3 sequence: CASRPLGQDTQYF. The CDR3 DNA reads as TGTGCCAGCAGGCCCCTAGGACAGGATACGCAGTATTTT. J is TRBJ2-3 and V is TRBV27; weak D call: TRBD1 (6 bases). Trimming took 6 bases from V and 6 from J, leaving 13 bases between them. Germline V gives CDR1 MNHEY, CDR2 SMNVEV (reference sequence). The CDR3 consists of 13 residues.

Note on this clone: The same CDR3 also results from other DNA sequences found in this sample. The chain has TRBV11-3 and TRBJ1-1; no clear D gene. This CDR3 comprises 13 residues. Trimming took 6 bases from V and 1 from J, leaving 9 bases between them. Germline V CDR1 and CDR2: SGHNT, YENEEA. The CDR3 loop reads CASSRQENTEAFF. The CDR3 DNA is TGTGCCAGCAGTCGTCAGGAGAACACTGAAGCTTTCTTT. Supplemented by reference TRBV11-3 and TRBJ1-1, the full variable domain reads EAGVVQSPRYKIIEKKQPVAFWCNPISGHNTLYWYLQNLGQGPELLIRYENEEAVDDSQLPKDRFSAERLKGVDSTLKIQPAELGDSAVYLCASSRQENTEAFFGQGTRLTVV.

This clone is termed medium-sized. The gene calls are TRBV25-1 and TRBJ1-2, with a possible D match to TRBD1 (5 bases). The germline CDR1 and CDR2 sequences are MGHDK and SYGVNS. The CDR3 is made up of 12 amino acids. With 4 bases removed from V and 8 bases from J, the gap between germline ends came to 11 bases. CDR3 residues: CASSAPRGGYTF. CDR3 DNA sequence: TGTGCCAGCAGTGCACCAAGGGGAGGCTACACCTTC.

V usage is TRBV27 and J usage is TRBJ2-3; possible D gene TRBD2, 5 bases. This CDR3 spans 15 amino acids. Germline loops: CDR1 MNHEY, CDR2 SMNVEV (reference sequence). Trimming removed 3 bases from V and 8 bases from J, with 18 bases in between. The CDR3 DNA is TGTGCCAGCAGTTTGTCGGGGATCACTCTTGGTACGCAGTATTTT. The encoded protein is CASSLSGITLGTQYF.

The chain carries TRBV6-6 and TRBJ1-1, with 7 bases fitting TRBD1. The CDR3 covers 15 residues. With V trimmed by 6 bases and J by 3 bases, 10 bases remained unmatched. Germline V lookup: CDR1 MNHNY, CDR2 SVGAGI (reference sequence). CDR3 amino acids: CASRLTGFLDTEAFF. The CDR3 DNA reads TGTGCCAGCAGACTGACAGGGTTTCTGGACACTGAAGCTTTCTTT.

The V call is TRBV6-1, the J call TRBJ2-7, with D maybe TRBD2 (5 bases). With 6 bases removed from V and 7 bases from J, the gap between germline ends came to 13 bases. CDR1 and CDR2 (germline): MNHNS, SASEGT. The CDR3 length is 12 residues. The CDR3 loop is CASSPGFAEQYF. The DNA for the CDR3 is TGTGCCAGCAGCCCGGGGTTTGCAGAGCAGTACTTC.

CDR3 in DNA: TGCGCCAGCAGCTTGGTTCCTAGCGGGAGCGGCGGCGAGCAGTACTTC. Translated: CASSLVPSGSGGEQYF. The genes are TRBV5-1 and TRBJ2-7, with 10 nucleotides matching TRBD2. From germline, CDR1 is SGHRS and CDR2 YFSETQ. V shed 0 bases, J shed 6 bases, and the junction held 9 bases outside the gene matches. CDR3 length: 16 amino acids.

This clone was detected a few times. V gene TRBV28 combines with J gene TRBJ1-2; no firm D call. The germline CDR1 and CDR2 sequences are MDHEN and SYDVKM. Trimming cost V 6 bases and J 7 bases, with 15 bases left between them. This CDR3 region has 13 residues. CDR3 coding DNA: TGTGCCAGCAGGCAGAGGCCTCTAGGTGGCTACACCTTC. Its protein product is CASRQRPLGGYTF.

The chain employs TRBV27 and TRBJ2-7; 7 positions match TRBD2. Germline V lookup: CDR1 MNHEY, CDR2 SMNVEV (reference sequence). This CDR3 has 15 amino acids. The V segment lost 6 bases and the J segment 0 bases; nucleotides outside the gene matches: 8. DNA of the CDR3: TGTGCCAGCAGACCCGAAGCGGGGAGCTCCTACGAGCAGTACTTC. This codes for CASRPEAGSSYEQYF.

The CDR3, as DNA: TGTGCCAGTAGTATAGGCGTTTCGGGGAGTGGCGGGGAGCTGTTTTTT. This codes for CASSIGVSGSGGELFF. The rearrangement links TRBV19 to TRBJ2-2; D perhaps matches TRBD2 (5 bases). V gave up 1 base and J gave up 7 bases, with 16 bases separating them. Germline CDR1 and CDR2: LNHDA and SQIVND (reference sequence). The CDR3 is 16 amino acids. Looking up the rest from reference TRBV19 and TRBJ2-2 gives the full variable domain: DGGITQSPKYLFRKEGQNVTLSCEQNLNHDAMYWYRQDPGQGLRLIYYSQIVNDFQKGDIAEGYSVSREKKESFPLTVTSAQKNPTAFYLCASSIGVSGSGGELFFGEGSRLTVL.

The gene calls are TRBV6-6 and TRBJ1-1, with a possible D match to TRBD1 (5 bases). This CDR3 region has 11 residues. The germline CDR1 and CDR2 sequences are MNHNY and SVGAGI (reference sequence). V lost 6 bases and J 7 bases, leaving 9 bases between the germline ends. CDR3 DNA: TGTGCCAGCAGCCAGGGAGGTGAAGCTTTCTTT. Its translation is CASSQGGEAFF.

The chain carries TRBV18 and TRBJ2-5, with D perhaps TRBD2 (5 bases). CDR1 is KGHSH, CDR2 LQKENI, per germline. V was trimmed by 1 base and J by 5 bases, leaving 17 bases between them. The length of the CDR3 is 16 residues. CDR3 sequence (DNA): TGTGCCAGCTCACCACGGCGGGCCGATGCCGCTGAGACCCAGTACTTC. Translated: CASSPRRADAAETQYF.

The V gene is TRBV7-3, the J gene TRBJ1-1; D ambiguous. The CDR3 is made up of 18 amino acids. CDR1 is SGHTA, CDR2 FQGTGA, per germline. V gave up 0 bases and J gave up 1 base, with 18 bases separating them. Written as DNA, the CDR3 is TGTGCCAGCAGCTTAACCTCAGTCCGTCACGGAGGGAACACTGAAGCTTTCTTT. Translated, it gives CASSLTSVRHGGNTEAFF. The full variable domain, rest sourced from reference TRBV7-3 and TRBJ1-1, is GAGVSQTPSNKVTEKGKYVELRCDPISGHTALYWYRQSLGQGPEFLIYFQGTGAADDSGLPNDRFFAVRPEGSVSTLKIQRTERGDSAVYLCASSLTSVRHGGNTEAFFGQGTRLTVV.

The chain joins TRBV19 to TRBJ2-5; 9 nucleotides line up with TRBD1. Germline V CDR1 and CDR2: LNHDA, SQIVND (reference sequence). Losses at the gene ends were 6 bases for V and 3 bases for J; bases not matched to a gene: 8. The CDR3 spans 15 residues. CDR3 sequence (DNA): TGTGCCAGTAGCCCCCGGACAGGGGTAAAAGAGACCCAGTACTTC. Encoded protein: CASSPRTGVKETQYF.